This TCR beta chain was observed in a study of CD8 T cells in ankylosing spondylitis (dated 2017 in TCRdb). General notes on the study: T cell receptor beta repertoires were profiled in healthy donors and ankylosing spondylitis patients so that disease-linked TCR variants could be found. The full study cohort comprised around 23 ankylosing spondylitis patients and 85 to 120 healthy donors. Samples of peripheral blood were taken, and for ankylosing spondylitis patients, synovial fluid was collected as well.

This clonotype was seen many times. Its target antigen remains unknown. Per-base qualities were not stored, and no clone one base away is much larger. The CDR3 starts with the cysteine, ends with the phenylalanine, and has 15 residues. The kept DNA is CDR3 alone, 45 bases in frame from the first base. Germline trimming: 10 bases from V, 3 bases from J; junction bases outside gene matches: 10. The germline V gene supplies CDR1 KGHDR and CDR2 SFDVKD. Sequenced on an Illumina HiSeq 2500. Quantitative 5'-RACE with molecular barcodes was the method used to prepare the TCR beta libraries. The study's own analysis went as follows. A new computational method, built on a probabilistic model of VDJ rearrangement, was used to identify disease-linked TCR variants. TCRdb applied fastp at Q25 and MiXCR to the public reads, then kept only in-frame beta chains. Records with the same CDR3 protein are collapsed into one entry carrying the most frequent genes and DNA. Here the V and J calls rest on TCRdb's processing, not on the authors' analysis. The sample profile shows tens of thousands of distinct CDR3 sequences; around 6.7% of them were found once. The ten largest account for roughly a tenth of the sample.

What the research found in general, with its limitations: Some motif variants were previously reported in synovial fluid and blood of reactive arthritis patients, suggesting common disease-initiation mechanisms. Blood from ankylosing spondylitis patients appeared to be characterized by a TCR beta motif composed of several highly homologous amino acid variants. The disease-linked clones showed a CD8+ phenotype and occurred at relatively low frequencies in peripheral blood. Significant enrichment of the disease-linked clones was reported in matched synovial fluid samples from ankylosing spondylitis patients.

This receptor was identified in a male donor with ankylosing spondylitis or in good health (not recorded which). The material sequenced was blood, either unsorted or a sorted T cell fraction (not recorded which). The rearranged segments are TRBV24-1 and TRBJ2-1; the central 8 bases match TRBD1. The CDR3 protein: CATFSGDRCYNEQFF. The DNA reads TGTGCCACGTTCTCTGGGGACAGGTGCTACAATGAGCAGTTCTTC.